Sequencing of this TCR beta chain was carried out in a study of cytomegalovirus exposure and HLA in healthy donors. The PCR was carried out with 60 Vbeta primers and 13 Jbeta primers. The assay was immunoSEQ multiplex PCR, and TCRdb's table has in-frame clones only and misses some. Of roughly 140,000 clones listed, approximately 80% are singletons. Trimming took 3 bases from V and 2 from J, leaving 9 bases between them. CDR1 and CDR2 from the germline V gene are LNHDA and SQIVND (reference sequence). This CDR3 has 14 residues. This clone was detected a few times. Antigen unknown. Overall study results and limits: Across donors, most TCRs were seen rarely, yet some public ones were widespread.

The material sequenced was PBMCs. The clonotype was recovered from a woman aged 45-60 years in good health and CMV-seropositive. V gene TRBV19 combines with J gene TRBJ2-3, with D uncertain. The chain's CDR3 is CASSIYHSTDTQYF. The CDR3 nucleotides read TGTGCCAGTAGTATTTATCACTCCACAGATACGCAGTATTTT.